These 9 T cell receptor beta chains originate from one sample sequenced in a study of cytomegalovirus exposure and HLA in healthy donors. PCR employed 60 Vbeta and 13 Jbeta primers. Only in-frame clones appear in the TCRdb table, and some are missing; sequencing was by immunoSEQ multiplex PCR. This sample has 150,000 to 200,000 clones, with approximately 85% found just once. Sequences were obtained from PBMCs. The receptor source for this set is a woman aged 45-65 years in good health and CMV-seronegative.

Concerning this clone itself: Additional DNA sequences in this sample encode the identical CDR3. The rearrangement links TRBV27 to TRBJ2-1; possible D gene TRBD2, 5 bases. V was cut by 4 bases and J by 2 bases, with 15 bases left in between. The CDR3 is 16 residues long. Germline-derived CDR1 and CDR2 are MNHEY and SMNVEV (reference sequence). This CDR3 reads CASSSPGAAAYNEQFF. The CDR3, as DNA: TGTGCCAGCAGTTCCCCTGGAGCGGCGGCCTACAATGAGCAGTTCTTC.

V usage is TRBV11-3 and J usage is TRBJ2-5, with TRBD1 as a possible D gene (7 bases). Deletions cut 5 bases from V and 5 bases from J, with 15 bases between. There are 14 residues in the CDR3. Germline V gene lookup returns CDR1 SGHNT and CDR2 YENEEA. DNA of the CDR3: TGTGCCAGCAGCCTAGGAGGGGGCAGGGAGACCCAGTACTTC. It yields the protein CASSLGGGRETQYF.

The chain uses TRBV7-9 and TRBJ2-1, with 8 bases fitting TRBD1. The germline V gene encodes CDR1 SEHNR and CDR2 FQNEAQ (reference sequence). The V segment lost 5 bases and the J segment 0 bases; nucleotides outside the gene matches: 15. The CDR3 consists of 19 residues. CDR3 in amino acids: CASSPGQGGEWSSYNEQFF. The CDR3 DNA follows: TGTGCCAGCAGCCCAGGACAGGGAGGCGAGTGGAGCTCCTACAATGAGCAGTTCTTC.

The chain is built from TRBV7-9 and TRBJ1-4; D is uncertain. V lost 3 bases and J lost 7, with 12 bases in between. CDR3 size: 14 residues. CDR1 is SEHNR, CDR2 FQNEAQ, per germline (reference sequence). In nucleotides, the CDR3 is TGTGCCAGCAGCTTGGAGGTTTCAGGTGAAAAACTGTTTTTT. Amino acids: CASSLEVSGEKLFF.

The rearrangement joins TRBV19 to TRBJ1-2; 11 bases map to TRBD1. Germline-derived CDR1 and CDR2 are LNHDA and SQIVND (reference sequence). This CDR3 is built from 15 residues. The J segment lost 4 bases and the V segment lost 4 bases, leaving 5 bases of the junction unmatched. The DNA for the CDR3 is TGTGCCAGTAGTACAGGACAGGGGGCGTTCTATGGCTACACCTTC. Its translation: CASSTGQGAFYGYTF.

The chain combines TRBV27 with TRBJ2-1; unclear D gene. CDR3 length: 15 amino acids. The germline V gene encodes CDR1 MNHEY and CDR2 SMNVEV (reference sequence). V lost 2 bases and J 0 bases, leaving 8 bases between the germline ends. The CDR3 bases are TGTGCCAGCAGTTTAGTGGAGAGCTCCTACAATGAGCAGTTCTTC. Encoded protein: CASSLVESSYNEQFF.

The chain links TRBV7-9 to TRBJ1-1; no firm D call. The CDR3 has 15 amino acids. Trimming pared 1 base from V and 4 bases from J, leaving 13 bases between. Germline V gene sequence: CDR1 SEHNR, CDR2 FQNEAQ (reference sequence). As DNA, the CDR3 is TGTGCCAGCAGCTTAGTGCAGGCTCGGGGCACTGAAGCTTTCTTT. It is translated as CASSLVQARGTEAFF.

This chain connects TRBV28 to TRBJ2-7; maybe TRBD1 (5 bases). Looked up from germline, CDR1 is MDHEN and CDR2 is SYDVKM. This CDR3 is built from 15 residues. V lost 2 bases and J 0 bases, leaving 11 bases between the germline ends. The CDR3 nucleotides are TGTGCCAGCAGTTTAGTCAGGGCTGCCTCCTACGAGCAGTACTTC. Translated, it gives CASSLVRAASYEQYF.

The V call is TRBV28, the J call TRBJ2-3, with TRBD2 matching 8 bases. The junction had 15 bases not matched to a gene; V was cut back by 7 bases and J by 3 bases. This CDR3 contains 17 residues. Germline CDR1 is MDHEN and CDR2 is SYDVKM. The CDR3 region has the DNA TGTGCCAGCATGTCGTACGGGAGGGCCGGTAGGACAGATACGCAGTATTTT. This codes for CASMSYGRAGRTDTQYF. The full variable domain, completed using reference TRBV28 and TRBJ2-3, is DVKVTQSSRYLVKRTGEKVFLECVQDMDHENMFWYRQDPGLGLRLIYFSYDVKMKEKGDIPEGYSVSREKKERFSLILESASTNQTSMYLCASMSYGRAGRTDTQYFGPGTRLTVL.